This record concerns one TCR beta chain sequence. Its antigen remains unidentified. The data derive from a study of cytomegalovirus exposure and HLA in healthy donors. The PCR made use of 60 Vbeta and 13 Jbeta primers. TCRdb keeps only in-frame clones here, not all; method: immunoSEQ multiplex PCR. This table has over 200,000 clones, about 78% appearing once. The V end lost 5 bases, the J end lost 5 bases, and 12 bases lay between the germline ends. Germline V CDR1 and CDR2: MNHEY, SMNVEV (reference sequence). The CDR3 extends over 14 amino acids. Study-level findings and limits: In a later analysis, common viral pathogens appeared linked to several of the most significant clusters.

The receptor comes from a male donor in good health and CMV-seronegative. Source material: PBMCs. The chain employs TRBV27 and TRBJ2-2, with a weak D call TRBD2 (6 bases). The CDR3 region is CASSPLAGTGELFF. The CDR3 DNA reads as TGTGCCAGCAGTCCCCTGGCGGGGACCGGGGAGCTGTTTTTT.